The 32 T cell receptor beta chains listed next were all sequenced from one sample in a study of blood T cells in healthy people across ages. Next came a second PCR, run for roughly 6 to 11 cycles, which used a sample-barcoded 5' primer along with a J-beta primer mix. Each CDR3 protein is one row after TCRdb ran MiXCR on the 5' RACE reads. This sample carries hundreds of thousands of distinct CDR3 sequences, about half of them seen once, and the ten largest clones take less than 20%. Specimen: blood. The receptor set was obtained from a man of 80 years or more in good health.

The chain uses TRBV29-1 and TRBJ2-3; D gene unclear. The CDR3 has 12 amino acids. CDR1 and CDR2 (germline): SQVTM, ANQGSEA. The ends were cut back, 4 bases at V and 0 bases at J, with 5 bases in the middle. The CDR3 nucleotides read TGCAGCGTTGTTCGGAGCACAGATACGCAGTATTTT. This gives the protein CSVVRSTDTQYF.

This clonotype was seen more than once but under ten times. V and J are TRBV7-6 and TRBJ2-7; TRBD2 aligns across 10 bases. This CDR3 comprises 16 residues. V gave up 1 base and J gave up 4 bases; unmatched junction bases: 7. The germline gives CDR1 SGHVS, CDR2 FNYEAQ. CDR3 loop: CASSLDVAGGQYEQYF. CDR3 sequence (DNA): TGTGCCAGCAGCTTAGATGTAGCGGGAGGCCAATACGAGCAGTACTTC.

The rearrangement joins TRBV3-1 to TRBJ1-6; maybe TRBD1 (6 bases). This CDR3 is 14 amino acids long. V was trimmed by 4 bases and J by 8 bases, leaving 12 bases between them. Germline CDR1 reads LGHDT; CDR2 reads YNNKEL (reference sequence). CDR3 DNA sequence: TGTGCCAGCAGCCCTCAGTCAGGGGATTCACCCCTCCACTTT. Translated, it gives CASSPQSGDSPLHF.

Turning to this clonotype: Just one base apart from a much larger clone, this may be a read error. Because the CDR3 is missing its conserved closing phenylalanine or tryptophan, this is likely a read error. The rearrangement uses TRBV20-1 and TRBJ2-1, with no clear D. Trimming took off 3 bases at V and 8 bases at J, with 5 bases between the two ends. CDR3 length: 10 residues. Germline V gene data show CDR1 as DFQATT and CDR2 as SNEGSKA (reference sequence). The CDR3 nucleotides read TGCAGTGCTAGCGACCATGAGCAGTTCTCC. It codes for CSASDHEQFS.

This clonotype was seen at least ten times. A much larger clone is a single base away; this may be a read error. The chain has TRBV12-3 or TRBV12-4 and TRBJ2-1; D is possibly TRBD2 (5 bases). The tail of the sequence fits TRBJ2-7 better, so the J call may be wrong. The CDR3 spans 14 residues. The CDR3 protein is CAIITGLSYNEQYF. CDR3 DNA: TGTGCCATCATTACGGGATTATCCTACAATGAGCAGTACTTC.

The V gene is TRBV5-1, the J gene TRBJ1-1; D is possibly TRBD1 (6 bases). Germline V lookup: CDR1 SGHRS, CDR2 YFSETQ. Trimming stripped 1 base from V and 8 bases from J, with 18 bases between. The CDR3 contains 15 residues. The CDR3, as DNA: TGCGCCAGCAGCTTGAGGTCAGGGGCCCGCGCGGAAGCTTTCTTT. Translated, it gives CASSLRSGARAEAFF.

V is TRBV28 and J is TRBJ2-3; D gene uncertain. Germline CDR1 MDHEN, CDR2 SYDVKM. The CDR3 runs 15 residues. The V gene lost 5 bases and the J gene lost 0 bases, with 12 bases spanning the gap. CDR3 sequence (DNA): TGTGCCAGCAGTCGACGGTGGACGAGCACAGATACGCAGTATTTT. Translating it yields CASSRRWTSTDTQYF.

Note on this clonotype: The junction departs from the called germline gene at one end, perhaps through a read error. This sequence joins TRBV2 and TRBJ1-4; no definite D call. Germline assignment: CDR1 SNHLY and CDR2 FYNNEI. The CDR3 runs to 13 residues. CDR3 in amino acids: CATRTDANKKLFF. DNA for the CDR3: TGTGCCACTAGGACGGATGCTAATAAAAAACTGTTTTTT. Based on the CDR3 plus reference TRBV2 and TRBJ1-4, the full variable domain is EPEVTQTPSHQVTQMGQEVILRCVPISNHLYFYWYRQILGQKVEFLVSFYNNEISEKSEIFDDQFSVERPDGSNFTLKIRSTKLEDSAMYFCATRTDANKKLFFGSGTQLSVL.

The gene calls are TRBV12-1 and TRBJ2-5; TRBD1, as called in the table, went unchecked against the DNA. TRBV12-1 corresponds to a pseudogene. The CDR3 has 16 residues. The CDR3 reads CASSSGRDTQKETQYF. For the CDR3, the DNA is TGTGCCAGCAGCTCCGGCCGGGACACTCAGAAAGAGACCCAGTACTTC.

This clonotype was recorded at least ten times. One end of the junction varies from germline; a read error may be responsible. V and J are TRBV7-2 and TRBJ2-5; D uncertain. The CDR3 has 12 residues. CDR1 and CDR2 (germline): SGHTA, FQGNSA. The chain's CDR3 is CASSLEWETQYF. The CDR3 nucleotides are TGTGCCAGCAGTTTAGAATGGGAGACCCAGTACTTC.

The chain links TRBV7-2 to TRBJ2-7; the match to TRBD2 covers 8 bases. The CDR3 spans 15 residues. Germline trimming cut 5 bases from V and 0 bases from J; bases unmatched to any gene: 6. CDR1 is SGHTA, CDR2 FQGNSA, per germline. The CDR3 loop is CASSRPGTSSYEQYF. For the CDR3, the DNA is TGTGCCAGCAGCCGTCCCGGGACTAGCTCCTACGAGCAGTACTTC.

The rearrangement uses TRBV5-5 and TRBJ2-7; D tentatively reads TRBD1 or TRBD2 (5 bases each). V was shortened by 1 base and J by 0 bases, with 14 bases between the two germline ends. CDR1 is SGHKS, CDR2 YYEKEE, per germline (reference sequence). The CDR3 extends over 16 amino acids. The CDR3 bases are TGTGCCAGCAGCTTGTACCTGAGGGGAAGCTCCTACGAGCAGTACTTC. Amino acids: CASSLYLRGSSYEQYF.

V gene TRBV4-2 combines with J gene TRBJ2-7; perhaps D is TRBD1 or TRBD2 (5 bases each). The germline V and J ends were trimmed by 0 bases and 2 bases, with 11 bases remaining between them. Looked up from germline, CDR1 is LGHNA and CDR2 is YNFKEQ. The CDR3 has 15 residues. CDR3 amino acids: CASSQEEGPTYEQYF. CDR3 coding DNA: TGTGCCAGCAGCCAAGAAGAGGGACCGACCTACGAGCAGTACTTC.

The CDR3 sequence: CASSARLAAEQFF. In DNA, the CDR3 is TGTGCCAGTAGTGCCAGACTAGCGGCTGAGCAGTTCTTC. The chain is built from TRBV19 and TRBJ2-1; 9 bases line up with TRBD2. Germline values: CDR1 LNHDA, CDR2 SQIVND (reference sequence). The V and J ends lost 5 bases and 9 bases, in that order; junction bases with no gene match: 5. This CDR3 comprises 13 residues.

This chain links TRBV15 with TRBJ2-5; no firm D call. The J call may be incorrect, as the DNA end agrees better with TRBJ2-7. This CDR3 is built from 13 residues. The germline CDR1 and CDR2 sequences are LNHNV and YYDKDF (reference sequence). The CDR3 loop is CATSRDLAYEQYF. CDR3 sequence (DNA): TGTGCCACCAGCAGAGATCTGGCCTACGAGCAGTACTTC.

This clonotype was detected ten times or more. This chain joins TRBV4-3 and TRBJ2-1; D may match TRBD1 or TRBD2 (5 bases each). The V end lost 0 bases, the J end lost 7 bases, and 13 bases lay between the germline ends. Germline CDR1 is LGHNA and CDR2 is YSLEER. There are 15 residues in the CDR3. The CDR3 sequence is CASSQDRDPVNEQFF. In DNA, the CDR3 is TGCGCCAGCAGCCAAGACAGGGACCCCGTGAATGAGCAGTTCTTC.

CDR3: CASRGPGQGTDTQYF. Here the CDR3 DNA reads TGTGCCAGCAGGGGACCGGGACAGGGAACAGATACGCAGTATTTT. The chain links TRBV7-8 to TRBJ2-3, with TRBD1 identical over 9 bases. The V gene's germline CDR1 is SGHVS and CDR2 FQNEAQ. V was pared by 6 bases and J by 3 bases, with 7 bases of the junction left unmatched. The CDR3 loop spans 15 amino acids.

The table lists this clonotype with a few counts. The chain links TRBV5-5 to TRBJ2-3; the match to TRBD1 covers 7 bases. Germline CDR1 SGHKS, CDR2 YYEKEE (reference sequence). The junction had 12 bases not matched to a gene; V was cut back by 5 bases and J by 3 bases. The CDR3 contains 16 residues. The CDR3 region is CASSFSTGVRTDTQYF. CDR3 nucleotides: TGTGCCAGCAGTTTTAGCACAGGGGTTCGGACAGATACGCAGTATTTT. Looking up the rest from reference TRBV5-5 and TRBJ2-3 gives the full variable domain: DAGVTQSPTHLIKTRGQQVTLRCSPISGHKSVSWYQQVLGQGPQFIFQYYEKEERGRGNFPDRFSARQFPNYSSELNVNALLLGDSALYLCASSFSTGVRTDTQYFGPGTRLTVL.

The gene calls are TRBV2 and TRBJ2-7, with TRBD1 as a possible D gene (5 bases). This CDR3 has 14 residues. Per the germline V gene, CDR1 is SNHLY and CDR2 is FYNNEI. Trimming pared 6 bases from V and 0 bases from J, leaving 12 bases between. The CDR3 nucleotides are TGTGCCAGCAGGGACACCTCGAGCTCCTACGAGCAGTACTTC. This translates into CASRDTSSSYEQYF.

The chain employs TRBV2 and TRBJ2-5, with TRBD1 as a possible D gene (6 bases). V was pared by 6 bases and J by 4 bases, with 12 bases between. In germline, CDR1 is SNHLY, CDR2 FYNNEI. This CDR3 is 13 amino acids long. CDR3: CASSDVRGETQYF. The DNA for the CDR3 is TGTGCCAGCAGCGACGTCAGGGGAGAGACCCAGTACTTC.

The rearrangement joins TRBV12-3 or TRBV12-4 to TRBJ2-7; 9 positions match TRBD1. The J call may be faulty, since TRBJ2-4 better matches the DNA end. This CDR3 has 15 amino acids. This CDR3 is CASSFSRDRDGIQYF. The DNA of the CDR3 is TGTGCCAGCAGTTTTTCCCGGGACAGGGACGGCATTCAGTACTTC.

V gene TRBV7-6 combines with J gene TRBJ2-1, with TRBD2 identical over 14 bases. V shed 5 bases and J 3 bases; nucleotides not matched to a gene: 6. The CDR3 covers 17 residues. Germline loops: CDR1 SGHVS, CDR2 FNYEAQ. CDR3 in DNA: TGTGCCAGCAGCCGGGGGACTAGCGGGAGTATCTACAATGAGCAGTTCTTC. It is translated as CASSRGTSGSIYNEQFF. Combining the CDR3 with reference TRBV7-6 and TRBJ2-1 gives the whole variable domain GAGVSQSPRYKVTKRGQDVALRCDPISGHVSLYWYRQALGQGPEFLTYFNYEAQQDKSGLPNDRFSAERPEGSISTLTIQRTEQRDSAMYRCASSRGTSGSIYNEQFFGPGTRLTVL.

In its sample, this clonotype was seen a few times. The rearrangement joins TRBV29-1 to TRBJ2-7; 9 bases are a match to TRBD1. This CDR3 is built from 16 residues. CDR1 and CDR2 from the germline V gene are SQVTM and ANQGSEA. Unmatched junction bases numbered 9, after V lost 1 base and J lost 2 bases. CDR3 loop: CSVEGLLGTGTYEQYF. CDR3 in DNA: TGCAGCGTTGAAGGTCTTTTAGGGACAGGGACCTACGAGCAGTACTTC.

The chain combines TRBV7-2 with TRBJ2-5, with 9 bases that match TRBD2. V trimming: 3 bases; J trimming: 0 bases; junction bases outside the gene matches: 5. From germline, CDR1 is SGHTA and CDR2 FQGNSA. This CDR3 has 16 residues. This CDR3 is CASSFVSGGHQETQYF. For the CDR3, the DNA is TGTGCCAGCAGCTTCGTTAGCGGGGGCCACCAAGAGACCCAGTACTTC.

The chain combines TRBV20-1 with TRBJ2-7; maybe TRBD1 (6 bases). The CDR3 length is 14 residues. Trimming shortened V by 3 bases and J by 7 bases, and 19 bases separated the two germline ends. Germline CDR1 reads DFQATT; CDR2 reads SNEGSKA (reference sequence). The CDR3 loop reads CSARRGSGGNEQYF. The DNA of the CDR3 is TGCAGTGCTAGGAGGGGGTCTGGTGGGAATGAGCAGTACTTC.

In its sample, this clonotype was seen a few times. The chain joins TRBV29-1 to TRBJ2-7, with TRBD1 matching 10 bases. Germline CDR1 reads SQVTM; CDR2 reads ANQGSEA. The CDR3 is made up of 14 amino acids. Trimming removed 6 bases from V and 6 bases from J; junction bases left unmatched: 11. The CDR3 sequence is CSVQRGQGLGEQYF. CDR3 sequence (DNA): TGCAGCGTGCAAAGGGGACAGGGGTTAGGCGAGCAGTACTTC.

The rearrangement joins TRBV5-5 to TRBJ1-3; 7 bases align to TRBD1. V trimming: 4 bases; J trimming: 2 bases; junction bases outside the gene matches: 3. The germline V gene has CDR1 SGHKS and CDR2 YYEKEE (reference sequence). This CDR3 is 14 amino acids long. Here the CDR3 reads CASSPGQTGNTIYF. CDR3 DNA: TGTGCCAGCAGCCCGGGACAGACTGGAAACACCATATATTTT.

The chain links TRBV5-1 to TRBJ2-5, with 8 nucleotides matching TRBD2. V was pared by 3 bases and J by 2 bases, with 3 bases of the junction left unmatched. Germline-derived CDR1 and CDR2 are SGHRS and YFSETQ. The CDR3 is 14 residues long. CDR3: CASSSTSVQETQYF. The CDR3 nucleotides read TGCGCCAGCAGCTCGACTAGCGTGCAAGAGACCCAGTACTTC.

This clonotype has just a few counts. The chain is built from TRBV20-1 and TRBJ2-1, with D unresolved. CDR3 length equals 14 residues. CDR1 and CDR2 (germline): DFQATT, SNEGSKA (reference sequence). V lost 0 bases and J 6 bases, leaving 12 bases between the germline ends. The CDR3 is CSARDSTNPNEQFF. Written as DNA, the CDR3 is TGCAGTGCTAGAGATTCTACTAACCCCAATGAGCAGTTCTTC.

This clonotype was seen more than once but under ten times. In nucleotides, the CDR3 is TGTGCCAGCAGCGCCCGACAGGGACCCCCTCCTGGGGCCAACGTCCTGACTTTC. It is translated as CASSARQGPPPGANVLTF. The chain uses TRBV13 and TRBJ2-6, with 7 positions matching TRBD1. There are 18 residues in the CDR3. V dropped 5 bases and J dropped 2; count of bases not matched to a gene: 12. CDR1 and CDR2 (germline): PRHDT, FYEKMQ (reference sequence).

This clonotype showed up just a few times. The gene calls are TRBV15 and TRBJ2-1; 10 bases are a match to TRBD2. The CDR3 length is 19 residues. Looked up from germline, CDR1 is LNHNV and CDR2 is YYDKDF (reference sequence). V lost 4 bases and J lost 2; bases outside the gene matches: 14. The CDR3 DNA reads TGTGCCACCAGCACGGCAGGACTAGCGGTCAGGTGGGCCTACAATGAGCAGTTCTTC. It codes for CATSTAGLAVRWAYNEQFF.

This clonotype was seen a few times. In DNA, the CDR3 is TGTGCCAGCAGAGGAAAGGTGAACACTGAAGCTTTCTTT. The encoded protein is CASRGKVNTEAFF. This chain links TRBV6-1 with TRBJ1-1; D remains unclear. The ends were cut back, 6 bases at V and 0 bases at J, with 8 bases in the middle. Germline V gene sequence: CDR1 MNHNS, CDR2 SASEGT. The CDR3 has 13 amino acids.